These 29 T cell receptor beta chains originate from one sample sequenced in a study of cytotoxic CD8 clonotypes in ibrutinib-treated CLL. Here immunoSEQ multiplex PCR was the method, and the copy in TCRdb shows in-frame clones only, minus some. The data contain about 120,000 clones, approximately 58% of them seen just once; the ten biggest clones take up 37%. Sequences were derived from PBMCs, sampled after 24 months of ibrutinib treatment. Receptor source: a human donor with chronic lymphocytic leukemia.

The V and J genes are TRBV5-1 and TRBJ1-3, with D perhaps TRBD1 (5 bases). This CDR3 contains 13 residues. Germline V gene lookup returns CDR1 SGHRS and CDR2 YFSETQ. Trimming removed 0 bases from V and 8 bases from J, with 9 bases in between. CDR3 in DNA: TGCGCCAGCAGCTTGGGGCAGGGAGACACCATATATTTT. Its translation: CASSLGQGDTIYF.

This chain connects TRBV6-1 to TRBJ2-5; TRBD2 matches at 8 bases. CDR3 size: 14 residues. V was clipped by 0 bases and J by 9 bases; unmatched bases: 6. Germline V gene lookup returns CDR1 MNHNS and CDR2 SASEGT. The CDR3 region is CASSEASQRGPQYF. CDR3 in DNA: TGTGCCAGCAGTGAAGCGTCACAGCGGGGGCCCCAGTACTTC.

J is TRBJ2-7 and V is TRBV28, with 12 bases lining up with TRBD2. Germline CDR1 and CDR2: MDHEN and SYDVKM. The trim removed 6 bases at V and 2 bases at J, leaving 14 bases unmatched. The CDR3 has 18 residues. This CDR3 reads CASRIGLAGKRRTYEQYF. The CDR3 DNA reads TGTGCCAGCAGGATAGGACTAGCGGGAAAACGGAGGACCTACGAGCAGTACTTC.

The chain links TRBV28 to TRBJ2-7; TRBD1 matches at 8 bases. The CDR3 contains 15 residues. Germline V gene sequence: CDR1 MDHEN, CDR2 SYDVKM. Unmatched junction bases numbered 11, after V lost 5 bases and J lost 5 bases. In DNA form, the CDR3 reads TGTGCCAGCAGTCCAGGGGGCGGACTGAGAAACGAGCAGTACTTC. As protein: CASSPGGGLRNEQYF.

The V and J genes are TRBV29-1 and TRBJ2-7, with 7 positions matching TRBD1. V was pared by 7 bases and J by 4 bases, with 7 bases of the junction left unmatched. Germline V lookup: CDR1 SQVTM, CDR2 ANQGSEA. CDR3 length: 12 residues. In nucleotides, the CDR3 is TGCAGCGGGGCCCGGGACAGTTACGAGCAGTACTTC. It codes for CSGARDSYEQYF.

On this clone itself: The conserved closing phenylalanine or tryptophan is absent in this CDR3, likely reflecting a read error. The DNA is omitted, as the CDR3 cannot be located on it reliably, and the CDR3 follows TCRdb's listing. J is TRBJ1-1 and V is TRBV20-1. CDR1 is DFQATT, CDR2 SNEGSKA, per germline (reference sequence). The CDR3 comprises 11 residues, both ends counted. CDR3 region: CSARGPPGSFE.

There are a few counts of this clone. This sequence joins TRBV27 and TRBJ1-5, with 8 bases identical to TRBD1. Per the germline V gene, CDR1 is MNHEY and CDR2 is SMNVEV (reference sequence). The V segment lost 6 bases and the J segment 7 bases; nucleotides outside the gene matches: 5. There are 13 residues in the CDR3. CDR3 DNA: TGTGCCAGCAGCAGGGGGCTGGGGCAGCCCCAGCATTTT. It codes for CASSRGLGQPQHF.

V and J are TRBV6-5 and TRBJ2-1; D gene unclear. This CDR3 comprises 13 residues. Germline V CDR1 and CDR2: MNHEY, SVGAGI. Trimming took off 8 bases at V and 3 bases at J, with 11 bases between the two ends. The CDR3 sequence: CASRADLYNEQFF. The DNA of the CDR3 is TGTGCCAGCCGGGCAGATCTCTACAATGAGCAGTTCTTC.

V is TRBV18 and J is TRBJ1-1, with TRBD1 matching over 9 bases. The CDR3 is 13 residues long. Germline CDR1 KGHSH, CDR2 LQKENI. V shed 3 bases and J 6 bases; nucleotides not matched to a gene: 2. The chain's CDR3 is CASSPTGGPEAFF. Here the CDR3 DNA reads TGTGCCAGCTCACCGACAGGGGGACCTGAAGCTTTCTTT.

This clone was seen more than once but under ten times. The chain is built from TRBV10-1 and TRBJ2-7; D is uncertain. CDR3 size: 14 residues. The germline CDR1 and CDR2 sequences are WNHNN and SYGVQD (reference sequence). Trimming took 0 bases from V and 7 from J, leaving 13 bases between them. In nucleotides, the CDR3 is TGCGCCAGCAGTGAGTCACAGCGCTTGTGGGAGCAGTACTTC. This codes for CASSESQRLWEQYF.

This CDR3 is CASSLASSTGELFF. The CDR3 nucleotides read TGCGCCAGCAGCTTGGCCAGCAGCACCGGGGAGCTGTTTTTT. The rearrangement uses TRBV5-1 and TRBJ2-2, with no clear D. CDR1 and CDR2 (germline): SGHRS, YFSETQ. CDR3 length: 14 amino acids. Trimming took 0 bases from V and 4 from J, leaving 7 bases between them. Full variable domain (missing parts from reference TRBV5-1 and TRBJ2-2): KAGVTQTPRYLIKTRGQQVTLSCSPISGHRSVSWYQQTPGQGLQFLFEYFSETQRNKGNFPGRFSGRQFSNSRSEMNVSTLELGDSALYLCASSLASSTGELFFGEGSRLTVL.

The chain joins TRBV7-2 to TRBJ2-4, with D perhaps matching TRBD1 (6 bases). The CDR3 extends over 15 amino acids. Germline V gene lookup returns CDR1 SGHTA and CDR2 FQGNSA. V lost 5 bases and J 3 bases, leaving 14 bases between the germline ends. In DNA form, the CDR3 reads TGTGCCAGCAGCAGCCAACAGGGTGGCAAAAACATTCAGTACTTC. Encoded protein: CASSSQQGGKNIQYF.

This clone was counted only a few times. The chain links TRBV15 to TRBJ1-2, with D unresolved. Trimming left V 0 bases short and J 4 bases short, with 9 bases between. This CDR3 is 14 amino acids long. CDR1 LNHNV and CDR2 YYDKDF come from the germline V gene (reference sequence). The CDR3 loop reads CATSREVGIYGYTF. In DNA form, the CDR3 reads TGTGCCACCAGCAGAGAAGTGGGTATCTATGGCTACACCTTC.

This rearrangement joins TRBV5-1 to TRBJ2-1, with D perhaps matching TRBD1 (6 bases). Germline CDR1 is SGHRS and CDR2 is YFSETQ. V was shortened by 0 bases and J by 7 bases, with 11 bases between the two germline ends. The length of the CDR3 is 14 residues. CDR3 in amino acids: CASSLEGRGNEQFF. The CDR3 bases are TGCGCCAGCAGCTTGGAAGGCAGGGGTAATGAGCAGTTCTTC. The complete variable domain, with remaining parts taken from reference TRBV5-1 and TRBJ2-1, reads KAGVTQTPRYLIKTRGQQVTLSCSPISGHRSVSWYQQTPGQGLQFLFEYFSETQRNKGNFPGRFSGRQFSNSRSEMNVSTLELGDSALYLCASSLEGRGNEQFFGPGTRLTVL.

In this sample, this clone turned up a few times. CDR3 loop: CASCLTQSNEQYF. In nucleotides, the CDR3 is TGTGCCAGCTGCTTGACGCAATCAAACGAGCAGTACTTC. This sequence joins TRBV6-5 and TRBJ2-7; D not resolved. V dropped 8 bases and J dropped 5 bases, with 16 bases sitting between them. CDR1 is MNHEY, CDR2 SVGAGI, per germline. The CDR3 consists of 13 residues.

This clone was seen a few times. The chain employs TRBV14 and TRBJ2-3; D call uncertain. V shed 2 bases and J shed 1 base, with 1 base lying between them. The CDR3 covers 12 residues. Germline lookup yields CDR1 SGHDN and CDR2 FVKESK. CDR3 in DNA: TGTGCCAGCAGCCAACGCACAGATACGCAGTATTTT. Translation gives CASSQRTDTQYF.

This clone came up a few times. DNA of the CDR3: TGTGCCAGCAGGGGCTACGAGCAGTACTTC. Translated, it gives CASRGYEQYF. The J gene is TRBJ2-7, the V gene TRBV6-1; no clear D. Per the germline V gene, CDR1 is MNHNS and CDR2 is SASEGT. Trimming took off 6 bases at V and 3 bases at J, with 3 bases between the two ends. There are 10 residues in the CDR3.

The rearrangement links TRBV7-3 to TRBJ2-7; 7 bases are a match to TRBD2. Germline CDR1 SGHTA, CDR2 FQGTGA. There are 14 residues in the CDR3. J gave up 2 bases and V 4 bases, and 5 bases lay outside the gene matches. The CDR3 DNA sequence: TGTGCCAGCAGCTCCGGACTAGGAACCTACGAGCAGTACTTC. The encoded protein is CASSSGLGTYEQYF.

This chain connects TRBV29-1 to TRBJ2-5; D call uncertain. Trimming shortened V by 5 bases and J by 4 bases, and 11 bases separated the two germline ends. The CDR3 spans 12 residues. Germline V CDR1 and CDR2: SQVTM, ANQGSEA. CDR3 DNA: TGCAGCGTTTTAGGGTCTGGAGAGACCCAGTACTTC. Translating gives CSVLGSGETQYF. Filled out from reference TRBV29-1 and TRBJ2-5, the complete variable domain reads SAVISQKPSRDICQRGTSLTIQCQVDSQVTMMFWYRQQPGQSLTLIATANQGSEATYESGFVIDKFPISRPNLTFSTLTVSNMSPEDSSIYLCSVLGSGETQYFGPGTRLLVL.

This clone was seen a few times. The rearrangement links TRBV18 to TRBJ2-1; 12 nucleotides match TRBD1. With V trimmed by 6 bases and J by 9 bases, 6 bases remained unmatched. The CDR3 length is 14 residues. Germline CDR1 is KGHSH and CDR2 is LQKENI. This CDR3 reads CASSPGTGGFEQFF. The CDR3, as DNA: TGTGCCAGCTCTCCCGGGACAGGGGGCTTTGAGCAGTTCTTC.

The chain uses TRBV7-3 and TRBJ1-1; D gene unclear. Germline loops: CDR1 SGHTA, CDR2 FQGTGA. Trimming shortened V by 0 bases and J by 0 bases, and 14 bases separated the two germline ends. The CDR3 has 17 residues. The chain's CDR3 is CASSLTGSRAMNTEAFF. The DNA of the CDR3 is TGTGCCAGCAGCTTAACTGGATCACGAGCTATGAACACTGAAGCTTTCTTT.

This sequence joins TRBV29-1 and TRBJ1-1, with 7 bases matching TRBD1. This CDR3 spans 12 amino acids. The ends lost 8 bases at V and 1 base at J; junction bases unmatched: 4. Germline loops: CDR1 SQVTM, CDR2 ANQGSEA. The CDR3: CSTRQGNTEAFF. CDR3 bases: TGCAGCACGAGACAGGGGAACACTGAAGCTTTCTTT.

The J gene is TRBJ2-3, the V gene TRBV5-6; no firm D call. Trimming shortened V by 1 base and J by 0 bases, and 12 bases separated the two germline ends. CDR3 size: 16 residues. Per the germline V gene, CDR1 is SGHDT and CDR2 is YYEEEE. CDR3 loop: CASSLRVGGSTDTQYF. CDR3 sequence (DNA): TGTGCCAGCAGCTTGAGGGTGGGCGGCAGCACAGATACGCAGTATTTT.

The rearrangement links TRBV5-1 to TRBJ2-3; TRBD1 aligns across 9 bases. After removal of 2 bases from V and 0 bases from J, the junction contained 4 bases not matched to a gene. The CDR3 length is 16 residues. Germline V lookup: CDR1 SGHRS, CDR2 YFSETQ. The CDR3 DNA is TGCGCCAGCAGCTTCACAGGGGGCCCTAGCACAGATACGCAGTATTTT. Translating it yields CASSFTGGPSTDTQYF.

With regard to this clone: Other DNA sequences in this sample translate to the same CDR3. The chain is built from TRBV14 and TRBJ2-7; D tentatively reads TRBD1 or TRBD2 (5 bases each). V was cut by 1 base and J by 6 bases, with 10 bases left in between. Germline assignment: CDR1 SGHDN and CDR2 FVKESK. The CDR3 totals 13 residues. CDR3 sequence (DNA): TGTGCCAGCAGCCAAGGAGGGGTTGGCGAGCAGTACTTC. It yields the protein CASSQGGVGEQYF.

This clone was seen a handful of times. This chain joins TRBV18 and TRBJ2-7; D perhaps matches TRBD1 (6 bases). The V gene lost 1 base and the J gene lost 7 bases, with 14 bases spanning the gap. CDR3 length: 14 residues. CDR1 KGHSH and CDR2 LQKENI come from the germline V gene. This chain's CDR3 is CASSPRSGAYEQYF. In nucleotides, the CDR3 is TGTGCCAGCTCACCACGCTCAGGGGCGTATGAGCAGTACTTC.

The V and J genes are TRBV7-2 and TRBJ2-6; 9 bases align to TRBD1. Trimming took 5 bases from V and 0 from J; bases not matched to a gene: 5. The CDR3 sequence is 17 residues long. Germline values: CDR1 SGHTA, CDR2 FQGNSA. This chain's CDR3 is CASSTGQGNSGANVLTF. Here the CDR3 DNA reads TGTGCCAGCAGCACCGGACAGGGGAACTCTGGGGCCAACGTCCTGACTTTC.

This clone was picked up a small number of times. The chain couples TRBV7-2 to TRBJ1-6; 9 nucleotides line up with TRBD1. The CDR3 is made up of 16 amino acids. V gave up 2 bases and J gave up 5 bases; unmatched junction bases: 4. Germline V gene lookup returns CDR1 SGHTA and CDR2 FQGNSA. The CDR3 sequence: CASSLLRTGDNSPLHF. The CDR3, as DNA: TGTGCCAGCAGCTTACTGAGGACAGGGGATAATTCACCCCTCCACTTT.

V gene TRBV7-3 combines with J gene TRBJ2-3; TRBD2 might be the D (6 bases). V was pared by 1 base and J by 2 bases, with 13 bases between. CDR3 length equals 16 residues. CDR1 and CDR2 (germline): SGHTA, FQGTGA. The CDR3 sequence is CASSLNVAANTDTQYF. DNA for the CDR3: TGTGCCAGCAGCTTAAACGTAGCGGCCAACACAGATACGCAGTATTTT.